In this sample, the clone carrying this T cell receptor (beta chain) turned up a few times. Its antigen remains unknown. The source of the sample is a study of siplizumab effects on memory and regulatory T cells. The data were produced by immunoSEQ multiplex PCR, yet TCRdb's version contains in-frame clones alone and is incomplete. Of some 53,000 clones listed, about 97% are singletons. Study-level findings and limits: Naive or memory phenotype assignment was not possible for roughly 80-97% of proliferating CD4+ or CD8+ clones.

The CDR3 totals 13 residues. Germline V CDR1 and CDR2: KGHSH, LQKENI. V was pared by 3 bases and J by 8 bases, with 11 bases between. The specimen sequenced was naive CD4+ T cells sorted from blood. The rearrangement joins TRBV18 to TRBJ1-5; a possible D gene is TRBD1 (5 bases). This clonotype originated in a human donor in good health. The CDR3 sequence is CASSPVEGKPQHF. The DNA for the CDR3 is TGTGCCAGCTCACCGGTGGAGGGGAAGCCCCAGCATTTT.